The 18 T cell receptor beta chains in this list originate from one sample, sequenced in a study of shared clonotypes between healthy human individuals. Produced via immunoSEQ multiplex PCR; TCRdb's table is partial and in-frame only. The sample carries 2 million to 2.5 million clones, nearly 97% recorded once. The specimen was naive CD4+ T cells sorted from blood. The subset here: CD45RA+ positively selected. The receptors here all came from a man younger than 35 in good health.

The chain combines TRBV10-3 with TRBJ2-7; D not resolved. The germline V gene has CDR1 ENHRY and CDR2 SYGVKD. CDR3 length: 13 amino acids. The V and J ends lost 0 bases and 4 bases respectively, with 7 bases between them. The CDR3 sequence is CAISESMRYEQYF. As DNA, the CDR3 is TGTGCCATCAGTGAGTCGATGAGGTACGAGCAGTACTTC.

V is TRBV6-1 and J is TRBJ2-7; D possibly uses TRBD1 or TRBD2 (6 bases each). CDR1 is MNHNS and CDR2 is SASEGT in the germline V gene. V was shortened by 0 bases and J by 4 bases, with 13 bases between the two germline ends. CDR3 length: 15 residues. CDR3 DNA: TGTGCCAGCAGTGAAGCTCTAGGGGGAGGTTACGAGCAGTACTTC. Protein product: CASSEALGGGYEQYF.

The chain has TRBV5-5 and TRBJ1-2; perhaps TRBD1 as D (5 bases). CDR3 length equals 13 residues. V lost 1 base, J lost 6 bases, and 10 bases lay in between. CDR1 is SGHKS, CDR2 YYEKEE, per germline (reference sequence). In nucleotides, the CDR3 is TGTGCCAGCAGCTTGCAGGGTACGCATGGCTACACCTTC. This sequence encodes CASSLQGTHGYTF.

With regard to this clone: Other DNA sequences in this specimen translate into the identical CDR3. CDR3 loop: CASSESRDGYTF. The CDR3 DNA follows: TGTGCCAGCAGTGAATCTAGGGACGGCTACACCTTC. This chain joins TRBV6-1 and TRBJ1-2; maybe TRBD1 (5 bases). The germline V and J ends were trimmed by 2 bases and 8 bases, with 9 bases remaining between them. The CDR3 totals 12 residues. Germline CDR1 and CDR2: MNHNS and SASEGT.

This clone was found once. This sequence joins TRBV25-1 and TRBJ1-2; D uncertain. Germline V lookup: CDR1 MGHDK, CDR2 SYGVNS. This CDR3 is 13 amino acids long. V was cut by 3 bases and J by 13 bases, with 18 bases left in between. The CDR3 protein is CASSESEGRRRTF. The CDR3 bases are TGTGCCAGCAGTGAGTCTGAGGGAAGGAGACGCACCTTC.

V is TRBV5-4 and J is TRBJ1-2, with 7 bases fitting TRBD1. The J segment lost 8 bases and the V segment lost 0 bases, leaving 4 bases of the junction unmatched. The CDR3 sequence is 13 residues long. Germline loops: CDR1 SGHNT, CDR2 YYREEE (reference sequence). DNA for the CDR3: TGTGCCAGCAGCTTGGGACAGGGTAAGGGCTACACCTTC. Translation: CASSLGQGKGYTF.

In its sample, this clone was seen once. The chain joins TRBV10-3 to TRBJ2-5; D may be TRBD2 (6 bases). Germline V CDR1 and CDR2: ENHRY, SYGVKD. V was pared by 2 bases and J by 4 bases, with 8 bases between. There are 13 residues in the CDR3. The CDR3: CAISEGTLETQYF. Written as DNA, the CDR3 is TGTGCCATCAGTGAGGGGACTTTAGAGACCCAGTACTTC.

The chain has TRBV10-3 and TRBJ2-5; 10 bases are a match to TRBD2. The CDR3 consists of 15 residues. J was trimmed by 2 bases and V by 2 bases; bases with no gene match: 2. The germline V gene has CDR1 ENHRY and CDR2 SYGVKD. The CDR3 DNA follows: TGTGCCATCAGTGAGGGGACTAGCGCGCAAGAGACCCAGTACTTC. Translated, it gives CAISEGTSAQETQYF.

The V call is TRBV28, the J call TRBJ1-4; no firm D call. Germline values: CDR1 MDHEN, CDR2 SYDVKM. The CDR3 has 11 amino acids. Trimming removed 8 bases from V and 4 bases from J, with 5 bases in between. The CDR3 here is CASLHNEKLFF. The CDR3 region has the DNA TGTGCCAGCCTTCATAATGAAAAACTGTTTTTT.

The chain links TRBV7-8 to TRBJ2-5; 8 bases are a match to TRBD2. V lost 1 base to trimming and J lost 5 bases; unmatched junction nucleotides: 12. This CDR3 is 17 amino acids long. Germline CDR1 SGHVS, CDR2 FQNEAQ. This chain's CDR3 is CASSLVASSGLRETQYF. CDR3 nucleotides: TGTGCCAGCAGCTTAGTGGCGTCTAGCGGGCTACGGGAGACCCAGTACTTC.

The V gene is TRBV30, the J gene TRBJ2-3, with D maybe TRBD2 (6 bases). CDR3 length equals 14 residues. Germline V gene lookup returns CDR1 GTSNPN and CDR2 SVGIG (reference sequence). The V end was cut by 8 bases, the J end by 1 base, with 16 bases between. The CDR3 DNA reads as TGTGCCGGACGGAGGGTAGGAGGCACAGATACGCAGTATTTT. This codes for CAGRRVGGTDTQYF.

The V and J genes are TRBV5-4 and TRBJ1-6; possibly TRBD1 for D (6 bases). This CDR3 region has 14 residues. Germline-derived CDR1 and CDR2 are SGHNT and YYREEE (reference sequence). V lost 4 bases and J 7 bases, leaving 12 bases between the germline ends. The CDR3 DNA reads as TGTGCCAGCAGCGGCGACAGGCAGAATTCACCCCTCCACTTT. Encoded protein: CASSGDRQNSPLHF. The variable domain in full, with the rest retrieved from reference TRBV5-4 and TRBJ1-6, is ETGVTQSPTHLIKTRGQQVTLRCSSQSGHNTVSWYQQALGQGPQFIFQYYREEENGRGNFPPRFSGLQFPNYSSELNVNALELDDSALYLCASSGDRQNSPLHFGNGTRLTVT.

The chain links TRBV7-2 to TRBJ2-7; no firm D call. The CDR3 length is 15 residues. Germline CDR1 reads SGHTA; CDR2 reads FQGNSA. V was clipped by 3 bases and J by 0 bases, with 12 bases between them. This chain's CDR3 is CASSFSSVISYEQYF. As DNA, the CDR3 is TGTGCCAGCAGCTTCTCCAGTGTCATCTCCTACGAGCAGTACTTC.

The rearrangement uses TRBV11-3 and TRBJ2-3; 12 bases align to TRBD2. This CDR3 region has 16 residues. V shed 4 bases, J shed 2 bases, and the junction held 4 bases outside the gene matches. Germline-derived CDR1 and CDR2 are SGHNT and YENEEA. CDR3 amino acids: CASSSRLAGDTDTQYF. In DNA form, the CDR3 reads TGTGCCAGCAGCTCAAGACTAGCGGGGGACACAGATACGCAGTATTTT.

This clone was counted between two and nine times. The gene calls are TRBV10-3 and TRBJ1-1, with D unclear. Germline values: CDR1 ENHRY, CDR2 SYGVKD. Trimming removed 7 bases at V and 6 bases at J, with 12 bases between. The CDR3 contains 12 residues. CDR3 nucleotides: TGTGCCATCAAGCCAGAGAGGGCTGAAGCTTTCTTT. Protein sequence: CAIKPERAEAFF.

The chain recombines TRBV9 with TRBJ2-6, with D unclear. This CDR3 spans 15 amino acids. V dropped 4 bases and J dropped 2 bases, with 10 bases sitting between them. In germline, CDR1 is SGDLS, CDR2 YYNGEE. For the CDR3, the DNA is TGTGCCAGCAGCCAAACGTCGGCTGGGGCCAACGTCCTGACTTTC. Its protein product is CASSQTSAGANVLTF.

The CDR3 protein is CASSSYRTGTNTEAFF. The CDR3 DNA sequence: TGTGCCAGCAGTTCCTACAGGACAGGGACTAACACTGAAGCTTTCTTT. The V gene is TRBV28, the J gene TRBJ1-1, with 8 nucleotides matching TRBD1. CDR3 length: 16 residues. V shed 4 bases, J shed 2 bases, and the junction held 9 bases outside the gene matches. Germline values: CDR1 MDHEN, CDR2 SYDVKM.

V gene TRBV10-3 combines with J gene TRBJ2-7; 9 nucleotides align to TRBD1. V shed 6 bases, J shed 2 bases, and the junction held 5 bases outside the gene matches. Per the germline V gene, CDR1 is ENHRY and CDR2 is SYGVKD. The CDR3 is 14 residues long. This CDR3 is CAIRPGTGTYEQYF. The CDR3, as DNA: TGTGCCATCAGACCCGGGACAGGGACCTACGAGCAGTACTTC.